This T cell receptor (beta chain) originates from a study of OX40 agonist ivuxolimab in advanced cancers. A word on this clone: Its antigen is still unknown.

Between the trimmed V and J ends, which lost 7 bases and 3 bases, there was a span of 12 bases. The germline V gene encodes CDR1 SEHNR and CDR2 FQNEAQ (reference sequence). The CDR3 length is 13 residues. Study-wide results and caveats: In general, CD8+ T cells held more expanded clones than CD4+ did, on average. Also present in some nonresponders was a low level of normalized T-cell clonal expansion.

Libraries were prepared by immunoSEQ multiplex PCR; TCRdb keeps only in-frame clonotypes and omits some of them. The sample records around 73,000 clones, over 80% being singletons. The receptor was derived from an adult with an advanced solid tumor such as melanoma, head and neck, liver or kidney cancer. Source: CD4+ or CD8+ T cells sorted from blood, taken in a trial of the OX40 agonist ivuxolimab. The chain has TRBV7-9 and TRBJ2-5, with D maybe TRBD2 (5 bases). The CDR3 here is CASTLSEEETQYF. The CDR3 bases are TGTGCCAGCACCCTTAGCGAAGAAGAGACCCAGTACTTC.